These T cell receptor beta chains were read from a single sample in a study of shared clonotypes between healthy human individuals. Sequencing used immunoSEQ multiplex PCR; TCRdb keeps in-frame clones, though not all of them. This sample has a few hundred thousand clones; roughly 97% occur once, and the top ten carry 0.055% to 0.07%. Material for sequencing was naive CD4+ T cells sorted from blood. Receptors were obtained from a woman younger than 45 in good health. CDR3s include the opening cysteine and the closing phenylalanine or tryptophan. The D gene is left open where the match is weak. For some rows the clone size is stated as once, few or many, or as a class when expanded; others skip it.

clone_size	d_call	j_call	v_call	cdr3_aa	cdr3_nt
NA	NA	TRBJ2-5	TRBV21-1	CASNPNPGDGETQYF	TGTGCCAGCAACCCTAATCCAGGGGACGGGGAGACCCAGTACTTC
NA	NA	TRBJ1-5	TRBV27	CASSFRAGANNQPQHF	TGTGCCAGCAGTTTCCGCGCAGGGGCGAACAATCAGCCCCAGCATTTT
NA	TRBD1	TRBJ2-5	TRBV7-6	CASSQGQGAQETQYF	TGTGCCAGCAGCCAGGGACAGGGGGCCCAAGAGACCCAGTACTTC
NA	TRBD1	TRBJ1-3	TRBV5-1	CASTVGTAGNTIYF	TGCGCCAGCACTGTTGGGACAGCTGGAAACACCATATATTTT
NA	NA	TRBJ1-1	TRBV6-6	CASNRRDGREAFF	TGTGCCAGCAATCGACGGGACGGGCGTGAAGCTTTCTTT
NA	TRBD1	TRBJ2-7	TRBV27	CASSFSTGEVYEQYF	TGTGCCAGCAGTTTCTCGACAGGGGAGGTCTACGAGCAGTACTTC
NA	NA	TRBJ2-1	TRBV10-3	CAISESQTSSYNEQFF	TGTGCCATCAGTGAGTCCCAGACTAGCTCCTACAATGAGCAGTTCTTC
NA	TRBD2	TRBJ2-7	TRBV7-2	CASSQLAGGNYEQYF	TGTGCCAGCAGCCAACTAGCGGGAGGAAACTACGAGCAGTACTTC
NA	NA	TRBJ1-1	TRBV4-1	CASSQGGRMNTEAFF	TGCGCCAGCAGCCAAGGGGGCCGGATGAACACTGAAGCTTTCTTT
NA	NA	TRBJ2-3	TRBV5-8	CASSLDGATDTQYF	TGTGCCAGCAGCTTGGACGGGGCCACAGATACGCAGTATTTT
NA	NA	TRBJ1-5	TRBV7-2	CASSLTGQPQHF	TGTGCCAGCAGCTTAACCGGACAGCCCCAGCATTTT
NA	NA	TRBJ2-1	TRBV9	CASSVDAGPGNEQFF	TGTGCCAGCAGCGTAGACGCGGGGCCGGGCAATGAGCAGTTCTTC
NA	TRBD2	TRBJ2-1	TRBV4-1	CASSQDILAGYYNEQFF	TGCGCCAGCAGCCAAGATATCCTAGCGGGTTACTACAATGAGCAGTTCTTC
NA	NA	TRBJ1-1	TRBV7-3	CASSKGVNTEAFF	TGTGCCAGCAGCAAAGGCGTAAACACTGAAGCTTTCTTT
NA	NA	TRBJ1-1	TRBV11-2	CASSLGQASGSTEAFF	TGTGCCAGCAGCTTAGGACAGGCCAGCGGTAGCACTGAAGCTTTCTTT
NA	NA	TRBJ1-4	TRBV18	CASSPVAPAGEKLFF	TGTGCCAGCTCACCAGTCGCCCCGGCGGGGGAAAAACTGTTTTTT
NA	NA	TRBJ1-1	TRBV27	CASSLPVGIEAFF	TGTGCCAGCAGTTTGCCGGTCGGAATTGAAGCTTTCTTT
NA	NA	TRBJ2-1	TRBV14	CASSQTGTLYNEQFF	TGTGCCAGCAGTCAAACCGGGACTTTATACAATGAGCAGTTCTTC
NA	NA	TRBJ2-1	TRBV27	CASSFSRNSYNEQFF	TGTGCCAGCAGTTTTTCGAGAAACTCCTACAATGAGCAGTTCTTC
NA	TRBD2	TRBJ2-4	TRBV6-1	CASRAGLEINIQYF	TGTGCCAGCAGGGCGGGACTAGAGATCAACATTCAGTACTTC
NA	NA	TRBJ2-7	TRBV20-1	CSFTGTYEQYF	TGCAGTTTCACCGGGACCTACGAGCAGTACTTC
NA	TRBD1	TRBJ1-4	TRBV19	CASRIGTASSTNEKLFF	TGTGCCAGTAGGATCGGGACAGCCAGCTCAACTAATGAAAAACTGTTTTTT
NA	NA	TRBJ2-5	TRBV10-2	CASSIGLAWETQYF	TGCGCCAGCAGCATCGGACTTGCCTGGGAGACCCAGTACTTC
NA	NA	TRBJ1-4	TRBV6-1	CASRGGQMNEKLFF	TGTGCCAGCAGGGGTGGACAGATGAATGAAAAACTGTTTTTT
NA	NA	TRBJ1-2	TRBV20-1	CSASVEGYTF	TGCAGTGCTAGCGTCGAAGGCTACACCTTC
NA	TRBD1	TRBJ1-6	TRBV7-6	CASSLTGQGAFSPLHF	TGTGCCAGCAGCTTGACGGGACAGGGGGCTTTTTCACCCCTCCACTTT
NA	NA	TRBJ2-7	TRBV6-5	CASRGTAVIYEQYF	TGTGCCAGCAGAGGGACTGCCGTTATATACGAGCAGTACTTC
NA	NA	TRBJ1-3	TRBV28	CASSFPATGNTIYF	TGTGCCAGCAGTTTCCCGGCTACAGGAAACACCATATATTTT
once	NA	TRBJ2-1	TRBV15	CATSRDDPPRAEQFF	TGTGCCACCAGCAGAGACGACCCACCCCGGGCTGAGCAGTTCTTC
NA	TRBD1	TRBJ1-5	TRBV2	CASRSGQAGNQPQHF	TGTGCCAGCAGATCCGGACAGGCGGGCAATCAGCCCCAGCATTTT
NA	TRBD2	TRBJ2-7	TRBV28	CAVGTSGIYEQYF	TGTGCTGTGGGAACTAGCGGGATATACGAGCAGTACTTC
NA	TRBD1	TRBJ1-2	TRBV6-5	CASRTGGPGYGYTF	TGTGCCAGCAGAACAGGGGGCCCCGGCTATGGCTACACCTTC
NA	TRBD1	TRBJ2-7	TRBV6-1	CASSEAVTGRAYEQYF	TGTGCCAGCAGTGAAGCGGTGACAGGGCGGGCCTACGAGCAGTACTTC
NA	NA	TRBJ2-5	TRBV15	CATSRDLGGRETQYF	TGTGCCACCAGCAGAGATCTAGGGGGGAGGGAGACCCAGTACTTC
NA	NA	TRBJ2-1	TRBV19	CASSQDTWGNYNEQFF	TGTGCCAGTAGCCAAGACACCTGGGGCAACTACAATGAGCAGTTCTTC
NA	NA	TRBJ2-5	TRBV27	CASSLHPEGYQETQYF	TGTGCCAGCAGTTTACACCCTGAGGGGTACCAAGAGACCCAGTACTTC
NA	NA	TRBJ2-3	TRBV9	CASSVRGTDTQYF	TGTGCCAGCAGCGTTCGTGGCACAGATACGCAGTATTTT
NA	NA	TRBJ1-2	TRBV19	CASWTPNYGYTF	TGTGCCAGTTGGACTCCAAACTATGGCTACACCTTC
NA	NA	TRBJ2-1	TRBV6-5	CASSYSVLHGFEQFF	TGTGCCAGCAGTTACTCGGTGTTGCACGGGTTTGAGCAGTTCTTC
NA	TRBD2	TRBJ2-2	TRBV28	CASNYGRAGTGELFF	TGTGCCAGCAACTACGGGAGGGCCGGCACCGGGGAGCTGTTTTTT
NA	NA	TRBJ1-6	TRBV4-1	CASSQDHARKMTPLHF	TGCGCCAGCAGCCAAGATCATGCCAGGAAAATGACACCCCTCCACTTT
NA	NA	TRBJ2-7	TRBV5-1	CASSLQGPLYEQYF	TGCGCCAGCAGCTTACAGGGCCCGTTATACGAGCAGTACTTC
NA	NA	TRBJ2-3	TRBV6-6	CASGVRGADTQYF	TGTGCCTCCGGGGTCCGCGGGGCAGATACGCAGTATTTT
NA	NA	TRBJ1-5	TRBV6-5	CASSYSSVSNQPQHF	TGTGCCAGCAGTTACTCGTCAGTTAGCAATCAGCCCCAGCATTTT
NA	NA	TRBJ1-2	TRBV7-2	CASSFGPERLLYGYTF	TGTGCCAGCAGCTTCGGACCCGAACGATTATTATATGGCTACACCTTC
NA	NA	TRBJ2-7	TRBV6-1	CASRTGASYEQYF	TGTGCCAGCAGAACGGGGGCATCCTACGAGCAGTACTTC
once	NA	TRBJ2-7	TRBV5-1	CASSTLTSSYEQYF	TGCGCCAGCAGTACCCTGACGAGCTCCTACGAGCAGTACTTC
NA	NA	TRBJ2-1	TRBV4-1	CASSQGGGQASYNEQFF	TGCGCCAGCAGCCAAGGGGGGGGACAGGCCTCCTACAATGAGCAGTTCTTC
NA	TRBD2	TRBJ2-1	TRBV7-2	CASRVAGGRYNEQFF	TGTGCCAGCAGGGTAGCGGGAGGGCGGTACAATGAGCAGTTCTTC
NA	TRBD2	TRBJ2-1	TRBV11-2	CASQPQREWHEQFF	TGTGCCAGTCAACCGCAGCGGGAGTGGCATGAGCAGTTCTTC
NA	NA	TRBJ1-1	TRBV6-5	CASSYGRVNTEAFF	TGTGCCAGCAGTTATGGCAGGGTAAACACTGAAGCTTTCTTT
NA	NA	TRBJ2-3	TRBV5-1	CASSLVGGNTDTQYF	TGCGCCAGCAGCTTGGTCGGCGGCAACACAGATACGCAGTATTTT
NA	NA	TRBJ1-5	TRBV19	CASSTQQGRSNQPQHF	TGTGCCAGTAGTACCCAACAGGGACGAAGCAATCAGCCCCAGCATTTT
NA	NA	TRBJ1-5	TRBV28	CASSLEFGDSNQPQHF	TGTGCCAGCAGCCTTGAATTCGGAGATAGCAATCAGCCCCAGCATTTT
NA	TRBD2	TRBJ2-7	TRBV5-1	CASSELAGTSYEQYF	TGCGCCAGCAGCGAGCTAGCGGGGACCTCCTACGAGCAGTACTTC
once	NA	TRBJ1-2	TRBV7-9	CASSPGFLGSYGYTF	TGTGCCAGCAGCCCCGGATTCTTAGGGAGCTATGGCTACACCTTC
NA	NA	TRBJ2-7	TRBV6-4	CASSAEEGPYEQYF	TGTGCCAGCAGTGCAGAGGAGGGACCCTACGAGCAGTACTTC